The clone carrying this TCR beta chain was seen once. What it recognizes is unknown. The data belong to a study of cytomegalovirus exposure and HLA in healthy donors. Study context: The early release's HLA-typed donors yielded approximately 81 million unique TCRs.

The study, taken as a whole, reports: The investigators catalogued 164 TCR beta chains as cytomegalovirus-associated. With high specificity and sensitivity, the classifier reportedly diagnosed cytomegalovirus status.

The PCR made use of 60 Vbeta and 13 Jbeta primers. Assay: immunoSEQ multiplex PCR; the TCRdb copy retains only in-frame clones and omits some. This repertoire shows 79,000 or so clones, 73% found once; its top ten account for about 16%. Sequencing used PBMCs. The origin of this receptor is a woman aged 40 to 55 in good health and CMV-seropositive.

Here the CDR3 DNA reads TGTGCCACCGGACCGGGACAGGGGAGAAACACCATATATTTT. This sequence encodes CATGPGQGRNTIYF. The gene calls are TRBV10-3 and TRBJ1-3; 10 positions match TRBD1. In germline, CDR1 is ENHRY, CDR2 SYGVKD. The CDR3 is made up of 14 amino acids. Trimming at V came to 10 bases and at J to 5 bases, leaving 8 bases not matched to a gene.